The source of this T cell receptor (beta chain) is a study of control samples from healthy donors and cancer patients. This clone has only one observation. The data were produced by immunoSEQ multiplex PCR, yet TCRdb's version contains in-frame clones alone and is incomplete. This sample yields more than 100,000 clones, of which around 89% are seen a single time; roughly 19% belongs to the top ten. Trimming removed 7 bases from V and 2 bases from J, with 12 bases in between. The CDR3 loop spans 14 amino acids. Germline CDR1 is MNHNY and CDR2 is SVGAGI (reference sequence). Sequencing input: PBMCs. V usage is TRBV6-6 and J usage is TRBJ1-3; TRBD1 is a possible D gene (6 bases). The TCR originated in a man aged 55-75 years with lung cancer. DNA for the CDR3: TGTGCCAGCACTAACCGGGACACTGGAAACACCATATATTTT. Translating it yields CASTNRDTGNTIYF.